The 2 T cell receptor beta chains below were found in one sample sequenced in a study of identical twins. TCRdb redid the calling of the 5' RACE reads with MiXCR, one entry per CDR3 protein. Of 250,000 to 350,000 distinct CDR3 sequences detected, nearly 9.5% appear once; the ten largest clones hold roughly 6.4%. The same specimen was also included in a second study, on yellow fever vaccine responses in identical twins.

Source material: CD8+ T cells sorted from blood. These TCRs come from a woman younger than 30 in good health.

This clonotype was seen ten or more times. The chain links TRBV6-6 to TRBJ2-1; D uncertain. The CDR3 spans 12 residues. The V end lost 5 bases, the J end lost 6 bases, and 8 bases lay between the germline ends. Per the germline V gene, CDR1 is MNHNY and CDR2 is SVGAGI (reference sequence). CDR3 sequence reads: CASSPDINEQFF. CDR3 in DNA: TGTGCCAGCAGTCCAGACATCAATGAGCAGTTCTTC.

V gene TRBV4-3 combines with J gene TRBJ1-3; no definite D call. V gave up 0 bases and J gave up 2 bases, with 8 bases separating them. The CDR3 runs 15 residues. Germline CDR1 is LGHNA and CDR2 is YSLEER. CDR3 sequence: CASSQDWGTGNTIYF. Written as DNA, the CDR3 is TGCGCCAGCAGCCAAGATTGGGGTACTGGAAACACCATATATTTT.